Detailed here is one T cell receptor beta chain. This clone came up many times. Its antigen is unknown. There are no base qualities to consult, and no much larger clone falls within one base. The sample originates from a study of metastatic and nonmetastatic thyroid tumors (dated by TCRdb to the early 2020s). Study-wide context: Repertoires were compared across peripheral blood and tumor or nodule tissue samples from malignant and benign thyroid patients.

Summary of the overall study and its limitations: In both blood and tumor samples, TCR beta diversity was reported to be significantly higher in malignant tumors than in benign nodules.

No treatment had been received by any patient before thyroid surgery. Patient clinical samples collected from about 2011 to 2018 were retrospectively analysed using T-cell receptor beta sequencing. The library was prepared using PCR. Instrument on record: Illumina HiSeq 4000. The TCR beta-chain CDR3 region of each patient was profiled by high-throughput sequencing. The paper's data handling went like this. A classifier to discriminate distant-metastatic papillary thyroid cancer patients was built from CDR3 differences across clinicopathological groups. Repertoire diversity was assessed with the Shannon index, and tumor-blood repertoire similarity with the Morisita-Horn index. The public reads were reanalyzed by TCRdb: fastp trimming at Q25, MiXCR alignment, in-frame beta chains only. These V and J calls are TCRdb output, not the study's own analysis. This sample holds tens of thousands of clones; under 20% were observed only once. The top ten clones comprise roughly 10% of the sample.

The CDR3 measures 13 amino acids from cysteine to phenylalanine. Of the read, only the CDR3 DNA is kept; its 39 bases are in frame from base 1. Via the germline V gene, CDR1 is ENHRY and CDR2 SYGVKD. Trimming costs V 11 bases and J 2 bases, and their ends lie 15 bases apart. Source material: blood. The rearranged segments are TRBV10-3 and TRBJ1-2, with the D gene not confidently named. This sequence originates from a female donor with papillary thyroid cancer or a benign thyroid nodule (not recorded which). Some clones in this sample may be carry-over from other donors' samples. The nucleotide sequence is TGTGCCCAGAGCCTGGACGTAAACTATGGCTACACCTTC. Its protein reads: CAQSLDVNYGYTF.